What follows is one T cell receptor beta chain and its context. Its antigen is unknown. This sample stems from a study of T cell responses to AZD1222 COVID-19 vaccine. The study's findings and limits: Vaccine-associated CD4 TCRs spanned spike, dominant at 160-218 and 743-854. Among spike-specific TCRs, nearly half reportedly target unmutated variant regions. Repertoires were sampled only after the peak T cell response. White British people made up most donors, females outnumbered males, and clonal diversity was possibly underestimated.

Germline V gene lookup returns CDR1 KGHDR and CDR2 SFDVKD. The CDR3 spans 13 residues. Trimming removed 7 bases from V and 7 bases from J; junction bases left unmatched: 6. Profiled with immunoSEQ multiplex PCR; TCRdb holds only in-frame clones, not every one. The sample shows some 120,000 clones, about 86% of them seen only once. The genes are TRBV24-1 and TRBJ1-5; 7 nucleotides match TRBD1. The specimen comprised peripheral blood, sampled on day 0 of AZD1222 vaccination. The clonotype was recovered from an adult in good health. In DNA, the CDR3 is TGTGCCACCAGAGACAGGGAGGACCAGCCCCAGCATTTT. This encodes CATRDREDQPQHF.